This T cell receptor (beta chain) was identified in a study of OX40 agonist ivuxolimab in advanced cancers. With respect to the entire study: Ivuxolimab was an agonistic, fully human IgG2 monoclonal antibody directed against OX40 (CD134), a costimulatory receptor. Intravenous ivuxolimab was administered to patients every 2 weeks at six dose levels: 0.01, 0.1, 0.3, 1.5, 3 and 10 mg/kg. Of the approximately 50 dose-escalation patients, hepatocellular carcinoma was present in 19, melanoma in roughly 15, renal cell carcinoma in 9 and head and neck cancer in 9. In the dose-escalation cohort, 70% to 90% of patients were male, and the mean age was approximately 60 years with a range of roughly 23 to 79. Patients were allowed to have had prior anti-PD-1, anti-PD-L1 or anti-CTLA-4 therapy, and 40% of the dose-escalation patients had been treated with checkpoint inhibitors. Three dose-escalation patients achieved partial responses, one with hepatocellular carcinoma and two with cutaneous melanoma. Peripheral TCRbeta sequencing aimed to test whether ivuxolimab altered TCR sequence diversity and caused clonal T-cell expansion. The paper reports the monotherapy dose-escalation portion (N ≈ 50 patients) of the phase I ivuxolimab trial. General conclusions and limits of the study: At doses of 0.1 to 3.0 mg/kg, clonal expansion of both CD4+ and CD8+ T cells in blood was seen between baseline and week 6. Which antigens the clonally expanded peripheral T cells were specific for was not determined. After ivuxolimab, CD8+ T cells had more expanded clones than CD4+ T cells on average. Low levels of normalized T-cell clonal expansion were also seen in some patients who did not respond. In the 0.1-3.0 mg/kg groups, partial responders had among the lowest normalized peripheral clonal expansion, particularly in CD8+ T cells.

To sequence the TCRbeta CDR3 region, genomic DNA was isolated from the sorted cells. The immunoSEQ Assay was used for sequencing of TCRbeta CDR3 regions. TCRdb limited this immuneACCESS table to in-frame rearrangements with V and J called. A share of clones is missing; checked studies link under half to unresolved V genes, and the rest is unexplained. This sample holds tens of thousands of clones; 88% were observed only once. In total, the top ten clones hold around 58% of the sample. A remark on this clone: The target of this receptor is not known. No base-level quality is on record; no much larger clone is a single base apart. At the DNA level, this CDR3 is encoded by other sequences in the same sample as well.

The trial excluded patients who had a history of autoimmune disease or who were on systemic immunosuppression. Peripheral blood for TCR sequencing was collected from all dose cohorts at baseline, on cycle 4 day 1, and on cycle 7 day 1. The samples were drawn from a first-in-human, open-label, multicenter phase I dose-escalation trial of ivuxolimab. Adults with locally advanced or metastatic melanoma, renal cell, hepatocellular, or head and neck squamous cell carcinoma were enrolled in the trial. Before TCR sequencing, CD4+ and CD8+ T cells were separately sorted from peripheral blood. This clonotype originated in an adult with an advanced solid tumor such as melanoma, head and neck, liver or kidney cancer. The sample in question was CD4+ or CD8+ T cells sorted from blood, obtained in a trial of the OX40 agonist ivuxolimab.

The CDR3 in this case is CASSFTGGGETQYF. At the DNA level, the sequence is TGCGCCAGCAGCTTCACCGGCGGCGGAGAGACCCAGTACTTC. The chain was built from TRBV5-1 and TRBJ2-5; confidence is insufficient to name the D gene. Reading the germline V gene gives CDR1 SGHRS and CDR2 YFSETQ. At the junction V is shortened by 2 bases and J by 4 bases, with 12 bases in between. From the cysteine through the phenylalanine, the CDR3 covers 14 amino acids. The only DNA kept is the CDR3, 42 bases in frame from the first base.